This T cell receptor beta chain was obtained from a study of control samples from healthy donors and cancer patients (dated by TCRdb to 2020 to 2022). This clone was observed a handful of times. What this receptor recognizes is not known. Base qualities are not recorded, but no much larger clone differs from it by a single base. The germline V gene provides CDR1 MNHNS and CDR2 SASEGT. For this chain, trimming is 0 bases at the V end and 1 base at the J end, and the number of junction bases without a gene match is 6. The CDR3 starts with the cysteine, ends with the valine, and has 16 residues. The entry retains the CDR3 DNA only, 48 bases that are in frame from base 1. To prepare the library, the immunoSEQ multiplex PCR assay was applied. Held by TCRdb, this immuneACCESS table contains in-frame sequences only and omits some clones. Under half of the omission traces to an unresolved V gene where checked; the cause of the rest is unknown. The sample contains roughly 220,000 clones, about 93% of them found a single time. The leading ten clones occupy about 1.6% of the sample.

This sequence originates from a man aged 45-60 years in good health. The chain uses TRBV6-1 and TRBJ2-7, with 7 junctional bases fitting TRBD2. Input material: blood. The CDR3 region: CASSEAHSGASYEQYV. In nucleotides, the sequence is TGTGCCAGCAGTGAAGCCCACAGCGGGGCTTCCTACGAGCAGTACGTC.